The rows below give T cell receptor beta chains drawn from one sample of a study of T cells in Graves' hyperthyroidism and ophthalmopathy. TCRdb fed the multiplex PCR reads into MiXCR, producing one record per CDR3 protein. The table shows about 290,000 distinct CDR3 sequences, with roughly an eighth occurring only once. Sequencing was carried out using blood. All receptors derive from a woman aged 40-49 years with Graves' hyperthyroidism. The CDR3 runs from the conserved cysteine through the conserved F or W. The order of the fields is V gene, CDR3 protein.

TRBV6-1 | CASSKAGGQETQYF
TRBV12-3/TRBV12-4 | CASSPRVAGVSYEQYF
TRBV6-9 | CASSSPPGTGTGSPLHF
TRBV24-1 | CATSDGTAPRGQPQHF
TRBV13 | CASSLGLAGSHEQYF
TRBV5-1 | CASTLGTPRDTQYF
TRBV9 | CASTLGPGANVLTF
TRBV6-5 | CASSYEPFNYGYTF
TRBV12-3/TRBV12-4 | CASSLVTASTDTQYF
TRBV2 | CASSDGAGQPQHF
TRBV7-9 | CASSGISGFGGEQYF
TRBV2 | CASSDRRLNTEAFF
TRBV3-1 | CASSQDRTRRPQYF
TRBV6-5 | CASSYNGQQQETQYF
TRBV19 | CASSRSREQPQHF
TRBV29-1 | CSGSGTGLNEQYF
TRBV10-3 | CAISESITSWGYGYTF
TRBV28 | CASSAGASFPQHF
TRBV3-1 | CASSHTNRGNTEAFF
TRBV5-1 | CASSTGTSSNQPQHF
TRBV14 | CASSQGQGGIQYF
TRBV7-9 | CASSIRTSRSTDTQYF
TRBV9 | CASSVAGDSFYEQYF
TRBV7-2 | CASSSGRPGSPLHF
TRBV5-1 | CASSGGTVTYGYTF
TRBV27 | CASRQGDSSTDTQYF
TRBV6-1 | CASTDRQGRIQPQHF
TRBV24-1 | CATSDPGQALNTEAFF
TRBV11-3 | CASSLEAENEKLFF
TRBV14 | CASSRSGTRATDTQYF
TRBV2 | CASRVQGVPHGYTF
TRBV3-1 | CASSQTKFMGYNSPLHF
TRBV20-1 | CSARTFSSTDTQYF
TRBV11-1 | CASSSQAGGAPGYTF
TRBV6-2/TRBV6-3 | CASSYTGLRNEKLFF
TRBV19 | CASSGTGSVGEQYF
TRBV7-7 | CASSCQGKAQPQHF
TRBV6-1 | CASSVFRGDQPQHF
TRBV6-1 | CASSSRDVSSYEQYF
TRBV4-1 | CASSQESTVPLSGANVLTF
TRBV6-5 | CASSYGSHMNTEAFF
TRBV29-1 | CSVVLGGMNTEAFF
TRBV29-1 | CSVEGRMVETQYF
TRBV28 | CASSLPGTSVHTQYF
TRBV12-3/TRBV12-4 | CASSLDLLAGGTGELFF
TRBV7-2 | CASSPGAGNTQYF
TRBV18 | CASSPDRGRGDEKLFF
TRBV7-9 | CASAIQGVGEKLFF
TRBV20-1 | CSAPVSRSGGEQYF
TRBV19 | CASSAGLAGDNEQFF
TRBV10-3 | CAISPSGRTSYNEQSF
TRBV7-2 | CASSHSPDLAGVQETQYF
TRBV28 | CASSPGTVLAKNIQYF
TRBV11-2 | CASTHSQNTEAFF
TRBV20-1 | CSAPDSWGKLFF
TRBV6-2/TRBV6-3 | CASSYEWDPQETQYF
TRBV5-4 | CASSPPGAQQETQYF